This T cell receptor (beta chain) came from a study of T cells in Graves' hyperthyroidism and ophthalmopathy. This clonotype was observed at least ten times. Graves' hyperthyroidism is called stable when ophthalmopathy does not progress within 18 months. Each 10 ml fresh peripheral blood draw supplied the PBMCs. The V end was cut by 4 bases, the J end by 2 bases, with 13 bases between. This CDR3 region has 15 residues. The germline V gene encodes CDR1 KGHSH and CDR2 LQKENI. From RNA transcripts, TCR beta CDR3 regions were amplified. The TCR CDR3 first-round RT-PCR relied on the HTBI primer set. From the multiplex PCR reads, TCRdb called clonotypes with MiXCR, one entry per CDR3 protein. The table lists about 510,000 distinct CDR3 sequences, 14% of them singletons.

This TCR was recovered from a woman aged 40-49 years with Graves' hyperthyroidism. What was sequenced was blood. The chain combines TRBV18 with TRBJ2-3; D unresolved. CDR3 amino acids: CASSRNGQSTDTQYF. As DNA, the CDR3 is TGTGCCAGCTCACGAAACGGGCAGTCCACAGATACGCAGTATTTT. The variable domain in full, completed from reference TRBV18 and TRBJ2-3, reads NAGVMQNPRHLVRRRGQEARLRCSPMKGHSHVYWYRQLPEEGLKFMVYLQKENIIDESGMPKERFSAEFPKEGPSILRIQQVVRGDSAAYFCASSRNGQSTDTQYFGPGTRLTVL.